A selection of T cell receptor beta chains follows, all from one sample in a study of cytomegalovirus exposure and HLA in healthy donors. Profiling relied on immunoSEQ multiplex PCR, and the TCRdb table lists in-frame clones only, not all of them. The repertoire holds under 200,000 clones, with nearly 90% as singletons. Sequenced material: PBMCs. These receptors all stem from a man aged 18 to 29 in good health and CMV-seropositive. The CDR3 runs from the conserved cysteine through the conserved F or W. The D gene is left open where the match is weak. A clone size is listed for some rows: how often the clone was seen (once, few, many), or a class if it is expanded.

abundance: .
d_gene: .
v_gene: TRBV11-3
j_gene: TRBJ2-5
CDR3nt: TGTGCCAGCCGCAAGTGGGGGGGCAAAGAGACCCAGTACTTC
CDR3aa: CASRKWGGKETQYF

abundance: .
d_gene: TRBD1
v_gene: TRBV7-3
j_gene: TRBJ1-4
CDR3nt: TGTGCCAGCAGCCCAACCCTCAGGGGGCCCTATGAAAAACTGTTTTTT
CDR3aa: CASSPTLRGPYEKLFF

abundance: .
d_gene: TRBD1
v_gene: TRBV7-9
j_gene: TRBJ2-2
CDR3nt: TGTGCCAGCAGCTTAGGGGACAGGGGCACCGGGGAGCTGTTTTTT
CDR3aa: CASSLGDRGTGELFF

abundance: .
d_gene: .
v_gene: TRBV2
j_gene: TRBJ2-5
CDR3nt: TGTGCCAGCAGTCTCACGGTAATTCAAGAGACCCAGTACTTC
CDR3aa: CASSLTVIQETQYF

abundance: .
d_gene: .
v_gene: TRBV6-5
j_gene: TRBJ2-1
CDR3nt: TGTGCCAGCAGTTATTCCCCCACCGACAGGAATGAGCAGTTCTTC
CDR3aa: CASSYSPTDRNEQFF

abundance: .
d_gene: TRBD1
v_gene: TRBV5-1
j_gene: TRBJ1-3
CDR3nt: TGCGCCAGCAGCTCAGACACAGGGGGAAAAGGAAACACCATATATTTT
CDR3aa: CASSSDTGGKGNTIYF

abundance: .
d_gene: .
v_gene: TRBV10-3
j_gene: TRBJ1-2
CDR3nt: TGTGCCGCGGAGCAAGACGGTAACTATGGCTACACCTTC
CDR3aa: CAAEQDGNYGYTF

abundance: .
d_gene: .
v_gene: TRBV19
j_gene: TRBJ2-1
CDR3nt: TGTGCCAGTAGTCCCGGACAGTCGGCCTACAATGAGCAGTTCTTC
CDR3aa: CASSPGQSAYNEQFF

abundance: .
d_gene: .
v_gene: TRBV6-5
j_gene: TRBJ1-1
CDR3nt: TGTGCCAGCAGTAGGGGGGGGATGAACACTGAAGCTTTCTTT
CDR3aa: CASSRGGMNTEAFF

abundance: .
d_gene: .
v_gene: TRBV27
j_gene: TRBJ2-5
CDR3nt: TGTGCCAGCAGTTTATCAGGAGGAACCCAAGAGACCCAGTACTTC
CDR3aa: CASSLSGGTQETQYF

abundance: .
d_gene: .
v_gene: TRBV5-1
j_gene: TRBJ1-4
CDR3nt: TGCGCCAGCAGTATTGGGGCTACTAATGAAAAACTGTTTTTT
CDR3aa: CASSIGATNEKLFF

abundance: many
d_gene: TRBD1
v_gene: TRBV5-4
j_gene: TRBJ2-7
CDR3nt: TGTGCCAGCAGCGGGAACAGGGGACCCTACGAGCAGTACTTC
CDR3aa: CASSGNRGPYEQYF

abundance: .
d_gene: TRBD2
v_gene: TRBV5-1
j_gene: TRBJ2-6
CDR3nt: TGCGCCAGCAGCTTAGTTCCCCAGACTAGCGGGAACGCTGGGGCCAACGTCCTGACTTTC
CDR3aa: CASSLVPQTSGNAGANVLTF

abundance: .
d_gene: TRBD1
v_gene: TRBV2
j_gene: TRBJ1-5
CDR3nt: TGTGCCAGCAGAAATCAGGGGGGCAGCAATCAGCCCCAGCATTTT
CDR3aa: CASRNQGGSNQPQHF

abundance: .
d_gene: TRBD2
v_gene: TRBV15
j_gene: TRBJ2-1
CDR3nt: TGTGCCACCAGCAGAGACGGACTAGCGGGAGCGGGTAATGAGCAGTTCTTC
CDR3aa: CATSRDGLAGAGNEQFF

abundance: once
d_gene: TRBD1
v_gene: TRBV28
j_gene: TRBJ2-7
CDR3nt: TGTGCCAGCAGCCCGGGACAGGGGCCAGGCGAGCAGTACTTC
CDR3aa: CASSPGQGPGEQYF

abundance: .
d_gene: .
v_gene: TRBV5-3
j_gene: TRBJ1-2
CDR3nt: TGTGCCAGAAGCTTGGTGCAGGGGAGAGGTGGCTACACCTTC
CDR3aa: CARSLVQGRGGYTF

abundance: once
d_gene: TRBD1
v_gene: TRBV28
j_gene: TRBJ2-2
CDR3nt: TGTGCCAGCAGTTTATTACCGGGACAGGGTGCCACCGGGGAGCTGTTTTTT
CDR3aa: CASSLLPGQGATGELFF

abundance: .
d_gene: TRBD2
v_gene: TRBV27
j_gene: TRBJ2-3
CDR3nt: TGTGCCAGCAGTGCAAACCTCGGGACTAGCGGGAGGCCCCGAGATACGCAGTATTTT
CDR3aa: CASSANLGTSGRPRDTQYF

abundance: .
d_gene: .
v_gene: TRBV10-3
j_gene: TRBJ2-3
CDR3nt: TGTGCCATCAGTGGGCGAGGGACAGATACGCAGTATTTT
CDR3aa: CAISGRGTDTQYF

abundance: .
d_gene: TRBD1
v_gene: TRBV27
j_gene: TRBJ1-5
CDR3nt: TGTGCCAGCAGTTTTACAGGGGGCAATCAGCCCCAGCATTTT
CDR3aa: CASSFTGGNQPQHF

abundance: once
d_gene: TRBD2
v_gene: TRBV5-6
j_gene: TRBJ2-1
CDR3nt: TGTGCCAGCAGCTATGGAGGGACTAGCGGCTACAATGAGCAGTTCTTC
CDR3aa: CASSYGGTSGYNEQFF

abundance: few
d_gene: .
v_gene: TRBV9
j_gene: TRBJ2-7
CDR3nt: TGTGCCAGCAGCGTAGCGTCTAGTGGGGCGGGAGAGCAGTACTTC
CDR3aa: CASSVASSGAGEQYF

abundance: .
d_gene: .
v_gene: TRBV28
j_gene: TRBJ2-3
CDR3nt: .
CDR3aa: CASSTSGQSTDTQYF

abundance: once
d_gene: .
v_gene: TRBV19
j_gene: TRBJ2-1
CDR3nt: TGTGCCAGTAGTATAGGAGGGGGCAATGAGCAGTTCTTC
CDR3aa: CASSIGGGNEQFF

abundance: once
d_gene: .
v_gene: TRBV28
j_gene: TRBJ2-5
CDR3nt: TGTGCCAGCAGTTTATGGGAACGACTCGACTTCAAGGTGGAGACCCAGTACTTC
CDR3aa: CASSLWERLDFKVETQYF

abundance: .
d_gene: .
v_gene: TRBV7-3
j_gene: TRBJ2-7
CDR3nt: TGTGCCAGCAGCTTACGGGCGGGCTCGAACGGGGGAACCTACGAGCAGTACTTC
CDR3aa: CASSLRAGSNGGTYEQYF

abundance: once
d_gene: TRBD2
v_gene: TRBV5-5
j_gene: TRBJ2-2
CDR3nt: TGTGCCAGCAGCACCGGGACTAGCGGGAGGAACACCGGGGAGCTGTTTTTT
CDR3aa: CASSTGTSGRNTGELFF

abundance: .
d_gene: TRBD1
v_gene: TRBV5-5
j_gene: TRBJ1-2
CDR3nt: TGTGCCAGCAGCCTGAGCGGGACAGGCTATGGCTACACCTTC
CDR3aa: CASSLSGTGYGYTF

abundance: .
d_gene: .
v_gene: TRBV10-3
j_gene: TRBJ2-2
CDR3nt: TGTGCCATCAGTGAGTCTAGATTAGACGGGGAGCTGTTTTTT
CDR3aa: CAISESRLDGELFF